Below, 30 T cell receptor beta chains from the same sample are listed, as sequenced in a study of OX40 agonist ivuxolimab in advanced cancers. The table came from immunoSEQ multiplex PCR; TCRdb's copy has only in-frame clones and leaves some out. The data contain roughly 30,000 clones, roughly 76% of them singletons. The material sequenced was CD4+ or CD8+ T cells sorted from blood, taken in a trial of the OX40 agonist ivuxolimab. These receptors were collected from an adult with an advanced solid tumor such as melanoma, head and neck, liver or kidney cancer.

This chain connects TRBV18 to TRBJ1-1; 10 bases map to TRBD1. CDR1 is KGHSH, CDR2 LQKENI, per germline. The CDR3 runs to 15 residues. V trimming: 4 bases; J trimming: 5 bases; junction bases outside the gene matches: 7. CDR3 bases: TGTGCCAGCTCACGTTCCGGGACAGGGGTAACTGAAGCTTTCTTT. It is translated as CASSRSGTGVTEAFF.

The rearrangement joins TRBV11-2 to TRBJ2-1; no firm D call. This CDR3 has 13 residues. Trimming shortened V by 1 base and J by 3 bases, and 4 bases separated the two germline ends. The V gene's germline CDR1 is SGHAT and CDR2 FQNNGV. The CDR3: CASSLVLYNEQFF. DNA for the CDR3: TGTGCCAGCAGCTTAGTTCTCTACAATGAGCAGTTCTTC.

V gene TRBV28 combines with J gene TRBJ1-1; 9 bases map to TRBD1. With V trimmed by 6 bases and J by 3 bases, 5 bases remained unmatched. In germline, CDR1 is MDHEN, CDR2 SYDVKM. The CDR3 loop spans 14 amino acids. The CDR3 loop reads CASRQGAGDTEAFF. DNA for the CDR3: TGTGCCAGCAGACAGGGGGCCGGGGACACTGAAGCTTTCTTT.

V and J are TRBV10-3 and TRBJ2-7; weak D call: TRBD1 (5 bases). The V end was cut by 4 bases, the J end by 2 bases, with 9 bases between. The CDR3 contains 13 residues. Per germline, CDR1 ENHRY and CDR2 SYGVKD. The chain's CDR3 is CAISATATYEQYF. CDR3 nucleotide sequence: TGTGCCATCAGTGCGACAGCTACCTACGAGCAGTACTTC.

This clone has a single count. The rearrangement joins TRBV6-6 to TRBJ2-1; D call uncertain. Trimming took 3 bases from V and 6 from J, leaving 15 bases between them. The germline V gene encodes CDR1 MNHNY and CDR2 SVGAGI (reference sequence). There are 15 residues in the CDR3. The CDR3 coding sequence is TGTGCCAGCAGTTATACAACGGTAGAAGGCAATGAGCAGTTCTTC. Translation gives CASSYTTVEGNEQFF.

This clone was recorded only once. The V and J genes are TRBV30 and TRBJ1-1; D not resolved. Germline CDR1 reads GTSNPN; CDR2 reads SVGIG (reference sequence). The CDR3 extends over 14 amino acids. Deletions cut 3 bases from V and 2 bases from J, with 13 bases between. The DNA of the CDR3 is TGTGCCTGGAGAACAAGGCGGGGAAACACTGAAGCTTTCTTT. Its protein product is CAWRTRRGNTEAFF.

The chain employs TRBV6-1 and TRBJ2-2; 12 bases fit TRBD1. The CDR3 contains 15 residues. Germline V gene sequence: CDR1 MNHNS, CDR2 SASEGT. V dropped 7 bases and J dropped 6; count of bases not matched to a gene: 6. CDR3 in amino acids: CASTLRDRGPGELFF. The CDR3, as DNA: TGTGCCAGCACCCTCCGGGACAGGGGGCCCGGGGAGCTGTTTTTT.

This clone was observed once. The V call is TRBV5-1, the J call TRBJ2-1, with TRBD2 matching over 8 bases. V was clipped by 4 bases and J by 5 bases; unmatched bases: 8. Germline V lookup: CDR1 SGHRS, CDR2 YFSETQ. The CDR3 is made up of 15 amino acids. The CDR3 reads CASSAGLVDHNEQFF. CDR3 nucleotide sequence: TGCGCCAGCAGCGCGGGACTAGTGGACCACAATGAGCAGTTCTTC. The variable domain in full, with the rest retrieved from reference TRBV5-1 and TRBJ2-1, is KAGVTQTPRYLIKTRGQQVTLSCSPISGHRSVSWYQQTPGQGLQFLFEYFSETQRNKGNFPGRFSGRQFSNSRSEMNVSTLELGDSALYLCASSAGLVDHNEQFFGPGTRLTVL.

This chain joins TRBV27 and TRBJ2-3; 10 nucleotides match TRBD1. CDR1 is MNHEY and CDR2 is SMNVEV in the germline V gene (reference sequence). V lost 6 bases and J lost 4; bases outside the gene matches: 4. This CDR3 region has 14 residues. As DNA, the CDR3 is TGTGCCAGCAGCCGGGGGACAGGGGCAGATACGCAGTATTTT. Its protein is CASSRGTGADTQYF.

The J gene is TRBJ2-3, the V gene TRBV6-1, with 7 bases lining up with TRBD1. The CDR3 consists of 13 residues. Germline-derived CDR1 and CDR2 are MNHNS and SASEGT. The V and J ends lost 10 bases and 7 bases, in that order; junction bases with no gene match: 11. The CDR3: CAINRGSSNTQYF. Here the CDR3 DNA reads TGTGCCATCAACAGGGGTTCTTCGAATACGCAGTATTTT.

The chain couples TRBV19 to TRBJ2-1; D could derive from TRBD1 or TRBD2 (5 bases each). V was clipped by 7 bases and J by 4 bases, with 11 bases between them. There are 13 residues in the CDR3. From germline, CDR1 is LNHDA and CDR2 SQIVND (reference sequence). This CDR3 is CASMSGPYNEQFF. The CDR3 nucleotides are TGTGCCAGTATGTCGGGGCCGTACAATGAGCAGTTCTTC.

The chain recombines TRBV6-5 with TRBJ2-1; D is perhaps TRBD1 or TRBD2 (6 bases each). The germline CDR1 and CDR2 sequences are MNHEY and SVGAGI. This CDR3 comprises 16 residues. Trimming removed 1 base at V and 7 bases at J, with 17 bases between. DNA for the CDR3: TGTGCCAGCAGTTACTACCCACCTCCGGGGGCAAATGAGCAGTTCTTC. Its protein is CASSYYPPPGANEQFF.

The gene calls are TRBV4-1 and TRBJ2-7; 10 bases agree with TRBD2. The J segment lost 6 bases and the V segment lost 4 bases, leaving 15 bases of the junction unmatched. The CDR3 consists of 17 residues. Germline loops: CDR1 MGHRA, CDR2 YSYEKL. The CDR3 coding sequence is TGCGCCAGCAGCCCCCGCCGGACTAGCGGTACCTGGATCGAGCAGTACTTC. Translated, it gives CASSPRRTSGTWIEQYF.

The chain recombines TRBV5-1 with TRBJ2-1; the D gene could be TRBD1 or TRBD2 (6 bases each). CDR3 size: 15 residues. V lost 0 bases and J 5 bases, leaving 12 bases between the germline ends. Germline CDR1 SGHRS, CDR2 YFSETQ. Written as DNA, the CDR3 is TGCGCCAGCAGCTTGGACGGGGGCCCAGACAATGAGCAGTTCTTC. It codes for CASSLDGGPDNEQFF.

The V gene is TRBV25-1, the J gene TRBJ1-1; perhaps TRBD1 as D (6 bases). This CDR3 has 15 amino acids. The ends were cut back, 6 bases at V and 4 bases at J, with 18 bases in the middle. The germline V gene has CDR1 MGHDK and CDR2 SYGVNS. CDR3 DNA sequence: TGTGCCAGCAGACACGCCCGAGGGGGGGGCACTGAAGCTTTCTTT. Protein product: CASRHARGGGTEAFF.

The V call is TRBV10-1, the J call TRBJ2-3; D is uncertain. The germline CDR1 and CDR2 sequences are WNHNN and SYGVQD (reference sequence). V lost 2 bases to trimming and J lost 1 base, with 7 bases between them. There are 14 residues in the CDR3. CDR3 loop: CASSEGLGTDTQYF. In DNA form, the CDR3 reads TGCGCCAGCAGTGAGGGGTTAGGCACAGATACGCAGTATTTT.

The chain combines TRBV7-2 with TRBJ2-3; no reliable D call. Trimming shortened V by 5 bases and J by 6 bases, and 21 bases separated the two germline ends. The CDR3 is 16 residues long. Germline V gene sequence: CDR1 SGHTA, CDR2 FQGNSA. The CDR3 DNA is TGTGCCAGCAGCCCCCGGTCCCCCCTCAACTCGGATACGCAGTATTTT. It translates to CASSPRSPLNSDTQYF.

There are a few counts of this clone. The rearrangement joins TRBV27 to TRBJ1-2; 9 bases line up with TRBD1. V shed 5 bases, J shed 4 bases, and the junction held 8 bases outside the gene matches. Germline V gene sequence: CDR1 MNHEY, CDR2 SMNVEV (reference sequence). The CDR3 length is 15 residues. The CDR3 loop reads CASSPRDRGAYGYTF. The CDR3 coding sequence is TGTGCCAGCAGTCCGAGAGACAGGGGGGCCTATGGCTACACCTTC.

The rearrangement links TRBV27 to TRBJ2-7, with D maybe TRBD1 (5 bases). Trimming cost V 4 bases and J 2 bases, with 12 bases left between them. Per germline, CDR1 MNHEY and CDR2 SMNVEV (reference sequence). The CDR3 runs to 14 residues. CDR3 region: CASSSAGPAYEQYF. For the CDR3, the DNA is TGTGCCAGCAGTTCCGCAGGGCCCGCCTACGAGCAGTACTTC.

The chain links TRBV6-5 to TRBJ1-2; D is perhaps TRBD1 (5 bases). The length of the CDR3 is 14 residues. Germline values: CDR1 MNHEY, CDR2 SVGAGI. V was clipped by 2 bases and J by 8 bases, with 15 bases between them. CDR3 in amino acids: CASSYRAGLNGYTF. The CDR3 bases are TGTGCCAGCAGTTACCGGGCAGGGCTGAACGGCTACACCTTC.

This chain joins TRBV9 and TRBJ2-3; 15 nucleotides align to TRBD2. CDR3 length equals 17 residues. CDR1 is SGDLS and CDR2 is YYNGEE in the germline V gene. V was pared by 3 bases and J by 5 bases, with 7 bases of the junction left unmatched. The CDR3 DNA follows: TGTGCCAGCAGCGGCGGACTAGCGGGGGGGCTGGGAGATACGCAGTATTTT. This translates into CASSGGLAGGLGDTQYF.

V and J are TRBV30 and TRBJ1-1; possible D gene TRBD1, 5 bases. The CDR3 is made up of 13 amino acids. Germline values: CDR1 GTSNPN, CDR2 SVGIG (reference sequence). V lost 1 base and J 3 bases, leaving 9 bases between the germline ends. The CDR3 loop reads CAWSADIYTEAFF. CDR3 DNA: TGTGCCTGGAGTGCGGACATTTACACTGAAGCTTTCTTT.

Here the CDR3 DNA reads TGTGCCTGGAGTAGGCAGTCCTTTGATAGGTACTTC. Amino acids: CAWSRQSFDRYF. The chain links TRBV30 to TRBJ2-7; D not certain. Between the trimmed V and J ends, which lost 2 bases and 12 bases, there was a span of 17 bases. CDR1 and CDR2 from the germline V gene are GTSNPN and SVGIG (reference sequence). This CDR3 is 12 amino acids long.

J is TRBJ2-5 and V is TRBV28; perhaps TRBD1 as D (6 bases). The ends were cut back, 3 bases at V and 5 bases at J, with 16 bases in the middle. CDR3 length: 15 amino acids. The germline gives CDR1 MDHEN, CDR2 SYDVKM. The CDR3 nucleotides are TGTGCCAGCAGTTTCCCGGCAGGGGCGAGGGAGACCCAGTACTTC. It yields the protein CASSFPAGARETQYF.

The V call is TRBV28, the J call TRBJ1-5; D is unclear. This CDR3 comprises 13 residues. V shed 6 bases and J shed 4 bases, with 10 bases lying between them. CDR1 is MDHEN, CDR2 SYDVKM, per germline. Here the CDR3 reads CASSPLWNQPQHF. The CDR3 bases are TGTGCCAGCAGCCCCCTCTGGAATCAGCCCCAGCATTTT.

This chain joins TRBV19 and TRBJ2-2; D is possibly TRBD1 or TRBD2 (6 bases each). Looked up from germline, CDR1 is LNHDA and CDR2 is SQIVND (reference sequence). CDR3 length equals 18 residues. Deletions cut 8 bases from V and 5 bases from J, with 27 bases between. The CDR3 is CASDAGTPGRRGTGELFF. The CDR3 nucleotides are TGTGCCAGTGACGCCGGGACTCCAGGAAGGAGGGGGACCGGGGAGCTGTTTTTT.

This chain joins TRBV27 and TRBJ2-1; D gene unclear. Trimming stripped 7 bases from V and 0 bases from J, with 13 bases between. The length of the CDR3 is 15 residues. Germline-derived CDR1 and CDR2 are MNHEY and SMNVEV (reference sequence). The CDR3 bases are TGTGCCAGCACCACATGGCCAAGCTCCTACAATGAGCAGTTCTTC. This gives the protein CASTTWPSSYNEQFF.

CDR3 sequence (DNA): TGTGCCAGCAGCGTCATGGGGGACTATGGCTACACCTTC. This sequence encodes CASSVMGDYGYTF. The chain has TRBV9 and TRBJ1-2; weak D call: TRBD1 (5 bases). With 2 bases removed from V and 3 bases from J, the gap between germline ends came to 8 bases. The germline V gene has CDR1 SGDLS and CDR2 YYNGEE. CDR3 length: 13 amino acids.

The rearrangement uses TRBV7-9 and TRBJ2-1; D is tentatively TRBD1 or TRBD2 (5 bases each). The CDR3 has 13 amino acids. Per the germline V gene, CDR1 is SEHNR and CDR2 is FQNEAQ (reference sequence). Trimming cost V 1 base and J 12 bases, with 13 bases left between them. CDR3 coding DNA: TGTGCCAGCAGCTTAGAAGTGAGGGGCGGGCAGTTCTTC. It specifies CASSLEVRGGQFF.

This clone appeared a few times. The CDR3, as DNA: TGTGCCAGCAGCGTAACCATTAATTCACCCCTCCACTTT. This gives the protein CASSVTINSPLHF. The V call is TRBV9, the J call TRBJ1-6; D is uncertain. Germline V gene lookup returns CDR1 SGDLS and CDR2 YYNGEE. The CDR3 totals 13 residues. V dropped 1 base and J dropped 6 bases, with 5 bases sitting between them.